This is a list of T cell receptor beta chains from one sample in a study of cytomegalovirus exposure and HLA in healthy donors. Using immunoSEQ multiplex PCR, the repertoire was profiled, and TCRdb retains in-frame clones only, with some absent. The sample has approximately 110,000 clones, 65% to 75% seen once; the top ten hold 4% to 5.5%. Specimen: PBMCs. These receptors came from a man aged 30-40 years in good health and CMV-seropositive. CDR3s include the opening cysteine and the closing phenylalanine or tryptophan.

v_call: TRBV7-8
j_call: TRBJ1-1
cdr3_aa: CASSLRTAVEAFF

v_call: TRBV9
j_call: TRBJ2-2
cdr3_aa: CASSALGSTGELFF

v_call: TRBV28
j_call: TRBJ1-4
cdr3_aa: CASSLQGTTNEKLFF

v_call: TRBV11-2
j_call: TRBJ2-5
cdr3_aa: CASSFPTYRGTLYQETQYF

v_call: TRBV9
j_call: TRBJ2-6
cdr3_aa: CASSATAVSSGANVLTF

v_call: TRBV5-6
j_call: TRBJ1-5
cdr3_aa: CASSRTKYSNQPQHF

v_call: TRBV28
j_call: TRBJ2-7
cdr3_aa: CASRRETYEQYF

v_call: TRBV2
j_call: TRBJ2-2
cdr3_aa: CASREASGGGELFF

v_call: TRBV19
j_call: TRBJ2-2
cdr3_aa: CASTPPSGELFF

v_call: TRBV6-6
j_call: TRBJ2-1
cdr3_aa: CASSPLNEQFF

v_call: TRBV5-1
j_call: TRBJ1-2
cdr3_aa: CASSIQGDGYTF

v_call: TRBV2
j_call: TRBJ1-6
cdr3_aa: CASRLQARVNSPLHF

v_call: TRBV27
j_call: TRBJ1-5
cdr3_aa: CASSLLGGDQPQHF

v_call: TRBV7-8
j_call: TRBJ1-2
cdr3_aa: CASSLVTQGLYGYTF

v_call: TRBV7-2
j_call: TRBJ2-7
cdr3_aa: CASSSLYEQYF

v_call: TRBV7-2
j_call: TRBJ1-1
cdr3_aa: CASSPGRGPEAFF

v_call: TRBV7-2
j_call: TRBJ2-5
cdr3_aa: CATGDRAQETQYF